Sequencing of this T cell receptor (beta chain) was carried out in a study of radiation and T cells in renal cell carcinoma. Regarding the study as a whole: From baseline, blood top tumor clonotypes peaked at 2 weeks post-radiation. Pretreatment tumor biopsies were lacking, so baseline clonotypes are unknown.

This sample's time point: blood 2 weeks post-SBRT. Treatment in this sample: 15 Gy SBRT to primary tumor, nephrectomy 4 weeks later. Serial blood draws occurred at baseline and 2 and 4 weeks post-SBRT. Clear cell pathology was present in this patient's renal cell carcinoma. CDR1 MNHEY and CDR2 SVGAGI come from the germline V gene. V lost 0 bases and J lost 10; bases outside the gene matches: 6. The CDR3 spans 15 residues. Measured with immunoSEQ multiplex PCR; TCRdb has only the in-frame clones, and not every one. The table includes 100,000 to 150,000 clones, approximately 85% detected once. Notes on this clone: What it binds is unknown.

The chain is built from TRBV6-5 and TRBJ1-6, with 7 nucleotides matching TRBD1. The sample was blood, taken from a patient whose treatment included radiotherapy and nephrectomy. This receptor was identified in a middle-aged man with renal cell carcinoma. The CDR3 spells CASSYSETGKSPLHF. CDR3 DNA sequence: TGTGCCAGCAGTTACTCGGAGACAGGGAAATCACCCCTCCACTTT.